Listed below are T cell receptor beta chains from one sample, sequenced in a study of cytomegalovirus exposure and HLA in healthy donors. Sequencing was performed with immunoSEQ multiplex PCR; in TCRdb, only in-frame clones are kept and a portion is missing. Among 90,000 to 120,000 clones listed, 65% to 80% were seen once. Material for sequencing was PBMCs. Source of these receptors: a female donor in good health and CMV-seropositive. Each CDR3 is given with its conserved first and last residue. D genes are given only for firm matches. Clone size is given for some rows only: seen once, a few or many times, or a class if the clone is expanded.

j_gene: TRBJ2-7; v_gene: TRBV28; abundance: -; len: 14; d_gene: -; CDR3aa: CASALKQALYEQYF; CDR3nt: TGTGCCAGCGCCCTTAAACAGGCATTATACGAGCAGTACTTC
j_gene: TRBJ2-3; v_gene: TRBV5-1; abundance: few; len: 15; d_gene: -; CDR3aa: CASSRLGRSTDTQYF; CDR3nt: TGCGCCAGCAGCAGACTAGGTCGGAGCACAGATACGCAGTATTTT
j_gene: TRBJ2-3; v_gene: TRBV9; abundance: -; len: 15; d_gene: -; CDR3aa: CASSDRGASTDTQYF; CDR3nt: TGTGCCAGCAGCGATCGGGGAGCCAGCACAGATACGCAGTATTTT
j_gene: TRBJ1-2; v_gene: TRBV6-5; abundance: -; len: 14; d_gene: -; CDR3aa: CASSYRSTSYGYTF; CDR3nt: TGTGCCAGCAGTTACCGATCGACAAGCTATGGCTACACCTTC
j_gene: TRBJ2-3; v_gene: TRBV19; abundance: few; len: 15; d_gene: TRBD2; CDR3aa: CASSSGGAVSDTQYF; CDR3nt: TGTGCCAGTAGTAGCGGGGGGGCCGTTTCCGATACGCAGTATTTT
j_gene: TRBJ1-3; v_gene: TRBV7-8; abundance: -; len: 15; d_gene: TRBD1; CDR3aa: CASSDRARSGNTIYF; CDR3nt: TGTGCCAGCAGTGACAGGGCCCGCTCTGGAAACACCATATATTTT
j_gene: TRBJ1-3; v_gene: TRBV7-3; abundance: -; len: 15; d_gene: -; CDR3aa: CASSLGGTPGNTIYF; CDR3nt: TGTGCCAGCAGCTTAGGAGGGACCCCTGGAAACACCATATATTTT
j_gene: TRBJ2-2; v_gene: TRBV29-1; abundance: -; len: 14; d_gene: -; CDR3aa: CSVVLIANTGELFF; CDR3nt: TGCAGCGTTGTTCTCATAGCGAACACCGGGGAGCTGTTTTTT
j_gene: TRBJ2-7; v_gene: TRBV7-9; abundance: -; len: 13; d_gene: -; CDR3aa: CASNTLAGNEQYF; CDR3nt: TGTGCCAGCAACACTCTCGCAGGGAACGAGCAGTACTTC
j_gene: TRBJ2-7; v_gene: TRBV5-8; abundance: few; len: 15; d_gene: TRBD2; CDR3aa: CASSPTSGGPYEQYF; CDR3nt: TGTGCCAGCAGTCCGACTAGCGGGGGACCCTACGAGCAGTACTTC
j_gene: TRBJ2-1; v_gene: TRBV6-5; abundance: -; len: 13; d_gene: TRBD1; CDR3aa: CASRLTGLNEQFF; CDR3nt: TGTGCCAGCAGACTGACAGGGTTGAATGAGCAGTTCTTC
j_gene: TRBJ2-1; v_gene: TRBV2; abundance: once; len: 16; d_gene: TRBD1; CDR3aa: CASSEESGTGLNEQFF; CDR3nt: TGTGCCAGCAGTGAGGAATCGGGGACAGGGTTAAATGAGCAGTTCTTC
j_gene: TRBJ1-2; v_gene: TRBV6-1; abundance: -; len: 12; d_gene: -; CDR3aa: CASSEVDSGYTF; CDR3nt: TGTGCCAGCAGTGAAGTAGACAGTGGCTACACCTTC
j_gene: TRBJ2-7; v_gene: TRBV29-1; abundance: -; len: 14; d_gene: TRBD1; CDR3aa: CSVTPGTGGHEQYF; CDR3nt: TGCAGCGTAACCCCCGGGACAGGGGGCCACGAGCAGTACTTC